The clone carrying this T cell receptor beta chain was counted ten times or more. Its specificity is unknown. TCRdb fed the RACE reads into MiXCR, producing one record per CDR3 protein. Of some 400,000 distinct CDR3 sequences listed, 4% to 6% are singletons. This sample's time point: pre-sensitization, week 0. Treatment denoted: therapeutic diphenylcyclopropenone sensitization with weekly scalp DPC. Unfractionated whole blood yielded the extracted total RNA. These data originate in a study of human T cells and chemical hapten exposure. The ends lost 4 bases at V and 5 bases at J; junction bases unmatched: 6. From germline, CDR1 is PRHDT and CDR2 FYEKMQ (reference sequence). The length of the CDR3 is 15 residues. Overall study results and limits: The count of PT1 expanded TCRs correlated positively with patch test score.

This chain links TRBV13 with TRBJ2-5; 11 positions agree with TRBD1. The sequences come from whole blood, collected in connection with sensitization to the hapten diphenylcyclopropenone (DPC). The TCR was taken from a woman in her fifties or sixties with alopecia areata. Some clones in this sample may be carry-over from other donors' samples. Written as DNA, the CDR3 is TGTGCCAGCAGCTCACGGACAGGGGGCTTGGAGACCCAGTACTTC. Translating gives CASSSRTGGLETQYF.